Listed below are T cell receptor beta chains from one sample, sequenced in a study of shared clonotypes between healthy human individuals. Measured with immunoSEQ multiplex PCR; TCRdb has only the in-frame clones, and not every one. Here the sample spans under 2,500,000 clones, approximately 94% being singletons. Sequencing was performed on naive CD4+ T cells sorted from blood. These receptors were obtained from a man aged 18 to 30 in good health. Both conserved end residues are part of each CDR3. A D gene is named only where the DNA matches it firmly. Size is stated for part of the rows, as once, few or many counts, or as a class when the clone is expanded.

J gene | CDR3 length | D gene | clone size | V gene | CDR3 DNA | CDR3 protein
TRBJ2-2 | 14 | . | . | TRBV10-3 | TGTGCCATCAGTGGCCGCCGGGATACCGGGGAGCTGTTTTTT | CAISGRRDTGELFF
TRBJ1-2 | 14 | . | . | TRBV12-5 | TGTGCTAGTGGTTTGGTCGGCGGGAACTATGGCTACACCTTC | CASGLVGGNYGYTF
TRBJ2-1 | 13 | TRBD1 | . | TRBV2 | TGTGCCAGCACCGACAGGGGTGGGCATGAGCAGTTCTTC | CASTDRGGHEQFF
TRBJ2-7 | 15 | TRBD2 | . | TRBV5-1 | TGCGCCAGCAGCTGGGTGGGACTAGCGGGGGCCGAGCAGTACTTC | CASSWVGLAGAEQYF
TRBJ2-5 | 14 | . | . | TRBV6-1 | TGTGCCAGCAGCGAAGCAAAGCAGGGATTGACCCAGTACTTC | CASSEAKQGLTQYF
TRBJ2-7 | 15 | TRBD1 | . | TRBV10-3 | TGTGCCATCAGTGAGAGGGACAGGGGCGGGTACGAGCAGTACTTC | CAISERDRGGYEQYF
TRBJ1-5 | 14 | TRBD1 | . | TRBV30 | TGTGCCTGGAGCCCTGGACAGGGAGGTCAGCCCCAGCATTTT | CAWSPGQGGQPQHF
TRBJ2-7 | 11 | . | . | TRBV5-8 | TGTGCCAGCAGCTTCCGTAGCGAGCAGTACTTC | CASSFRSEQYF
TRBJ2-2 | 16 | TRBD2 | . | TRBV30 | TGTGCCTGCCGAGGTAGCGGGAGTAGTTCCAACGGGGAGCTGTTTTTT | CACRGSGSSSNGELFF
TRBJ2-7 | 12 | . | . | TRBV5-5 | TGTGCCAGCAGCTCGACACCCTACGAGCAGTACTTC | CASSSTPYEQYF
TRBJ1-2 | 17 | . | . | TRBV6-1 | TGTGCCAGCAGTGAAGCGCGGGCAGGGCGAAATAACTATGGCTACACCTTC | CASSEARAGRNNYGYTF
TRBJ2-7 | 15 | . | . | TRBV10-3 | TGTGCCATGGGCCCAGGAGGGGGGGCGATCTACGAGCAGTACTTC | CAMGPGGGAIYEQYF
TRBJ2-3 | 15 | . | once | TRBV19 | TGTGCCAGTAGTATAGATCCGGGATGGGGAGATACGCAGTATTTT | CASSIDPGWGDTQYF
TRBJ1-1 | 16 | TRBD1 | . | TRBV5-1 | TGCGCCAGCAGCCCGGTTGACAGGGGGCGGAGCACTGAAGCTTTCTTT | CASSPVDRGRSTEAFF
TRBJ2-5 | 12 | . | once | TRBV2 | TGTGCCAGCAGTGGGTACCAAGAGACCCAGTACTTC | CASSGYQETQYF
TRBJ1-1 | 15 | . | . | TRBV28 | TGTGCCAGCACTCAGGGAGGGGGGGGCCGTACTGAAGCTTTCTTT | CASTQGGGGRTEAFF
TRBJ2-3 | 18 | TRBD1 | . | TRBV25-1 | TGTGCCAGCAGTGAATGGTATAAGGGACAGGGGGGCAGAGATACGCAGTATTTT | CASSEWYKGQGGRDTQYF
TRBJ1-2 | 12 | . | . | TRBV18 | TGTGCCAGCTCACGAGTAAACTATGGCTACACCTTC | CASSRVNYGYTF
TRBJ2-2 | 11 | . | . | TRBV7-3 | TGTGCCAGCGGGAACACCGGGGAGCTGTTTTTT | CASGNTGELFF
TRBJ2-1 | 16 | TRBD1 | . | TRBV2 | TGTGCCAGCAGCGCTCCCAAGACAGGGTCCTACAATGAGCAGTTCTTC | CASSAPKTGSYNEQFF